This T cell receptor (beta chain) was sequenced in a study of shared clonotypes between healthy human individuals. V lost 2 bases to trimming and J lost 1 base, with 8 bases between them. In germline, CDR1 is MDHEN, CDR2 SYDVKM. This CDR3 is built from 14 residues. The protocol was immunoSEQ multiplex PCR, while the TCRdb copy is restricted to in-frame clones and leaves out a portion. The profile shows 950,000 to 1,100,000 clones, approximately 68% of them singletons. Notes on the study in general: Represented diversity (both genetic and exposure-history) was limited by the small number of donors. Donor clonotype sharing was expected to depend on sequencing depth.

As to this clone: Its antigen remains unidentified. This same CDR3 is encoded by further DNA sequences in the sample.

The J gene is TRBJ1-1, the V gene TRBV28; the D gene is possibly TRBD1 (5 bases). The sequence was collected from a man aged 18 to 30 in good health. What was sequenced was memory CD4+ T cells sorted from blood. As for subset: CD45RA-negative fraction. The CDR3 bases are TGTGCCAGCAGTTTACTCGACAGGAACACTGAAGCTTTCTTT. Protein sequence: CASSLLDRNTEAFF.